These 14 T cell receptor beta chains came from one sample sequenced in a study of Tregs in tolerant kidney transplant recipients. TCRdb's table, derived via immunoSEQ multiplex PCR, lists solely in-frame clones and lacks some. Among roughly 250,000 clones listed, around 82% were seen once. Sequenced input: CD4+ T cells from blood. These receptors originate from a human donor in good health.

The gene calls are TRBV2 and TRBJ1-1, with TRBD1 matching 7 bases. The trim removed 0 bases at V and 4 bases at J, leaving 2 bases unmatched. This CDR3 is built from 14 residues. CDR1 SNHLY and CDR2 FYNNEI come from the germline V gene. CDR3 protein: CASSEAAGGTEAFF. The DNA of the CDR3 is TGTGCCAGCAGTGAAGCAGCAGGGGGCACTGAAGCTTTCTTT.

V is TRBV5-1 and J is TRBJ1-1; D perhaps matches TRBD1 (6 bases). Germline V gives CDR1 SGHRS, CDR2 YFSETQ. V lost 0 bases to trimming and J lost 1 base, with 10 bases between them. The CDR3 extends over 15 amino acids. The CDR3: CASSLVLQGNTEAFF. The DNA for the CDR3 is TGCGCCAGCAGCTTGGTCCTACAGGGGAACACTGAAGCTTTCTTT.

The chain joins TRBV10-2 to TRBJ1-6; 9 bases align to TRBD1. CDR1 and CDR2 (germline): WSHSY, SAAADI. This CDR3 has 15 amino acids. The V and J ends lost 6 bases and 11 bases, in that order; junction bases with no gene match: 11. This CDR3 reads CASSPRTGEGAPLHF. CDR3 bases: TGCGCCAGCAGCCCCCGGACAGGGGAGGGGGCACCCCTCCACTTT.

The chain carries TRBV11-2 and TRBJ2-7; D perhaps matches TRBD1 (5 bases). Germline CDR1 SGHAT, CDR2 FQNNGV. Trimming took off 3 bases at V and 6 bases at J, with 12 bases between the two ends. This CDR3 is built from 13 residues. CDR3: CASSLGLLGEQYF. Here the CDR3 DNA reads TGTGCCAGCAGCTTGGGGCTATTGGGCGAGCAGTACTTC.

The rearrangement links TRBV14 to TRBJ2-7; 8 bases fit TRBD2. This CDR3 comprises 17 residues. V lost 1 base, J lost 1 base, and 9 bases stayed unmatched. Germline V lookup: CDR1 SGHDN, CDR2 FVKESK. The CDR3 loop is CASSQALAGKGSYEQYF. As DNA, the CDR3 is TGTGCCAGCAGCCAAGCCTTAGCGGGAAAGGGGTCCTACGAGCAGTACTTC. Full variable domain (missing parts from reference TRBV14 and TRBJ2-7): EAGVTQFPSHSVIEKGQTVTLRCDPISGHDNLYWYRRVMGKEIKFLLHFVKESKQDESGMPNNRFLAERTGGTYSTLKVQPAELEDSGVYFCASSQALAGKGSYEQYFGPGTRLTVT.

Regarding this clone: This sample also contains other DNA sequences that code for the same CDR3. The chain joins TRBV11-3 to TRBJ2-3; D remains ambiguous. The V and J ends lost 1 base and 1 base respectively, with 3 bases between them. Germline V gene data show CDR1 as SGHNT and CDR2 as YENEEA. This CDR3 region has 13 residues. The CDR3 DNA reads TGTGCCAGCAGCTTAGGGGGCACAGATACGCAGTATTTT. This gives the protein CASSLGGTDTQYF.

The rearrangement uses TRBV7-8 and TRBJ1-3; no definite D call. V was trimmed by 1 base and J by 2 bases, leaving 12 bases between them. The CDR3 extends over 16 amino acids. Germline lookup yields CDR1 SGHVS and CDR2 FQNEAQ. The CDR3 region is CASSLDGVLAGNTIYF. The DNA of the CDR3 is TGTGCCAGCAGCTTAGACGGGGTGCTGGCTGGAAACACCATATATTTT.

The rearrangement uses TRBV5-1 and TRBJ1-3; D ambiguous. The CDR3 sequence is 15 residues long. The germline V and J ends were trimmed by 1 base and 0 bases, with 8 bases remaining between them. From germline, CDR1 is SGHRS and CDR2 YFSETQ. CDR3 residues: CASSLLSSSGNTIYF. In DNA, the CDR3 is TGCGCCAGCAGCTTGTTGTCGAGCTCTGGAAACACCATATATTTT.

The rearrangement links TRBV19 to TRBJ2-1, with D unresolved. V gave up 3 bases and J gave up 3 bases, with 12 bases separating them. The CDR3 spans 15 residues. The germline CDR1 and CDR2 sequences are LNHDA and SQIVND (reference sequence). The CDR3 loop reads CASSIRQAGYNEQFF. CDR3 coding DNA: TGTGCCAGTAGTATTAGACAAGCAGGCTACAATGAGCAGTTCTTC.

The chain uses TRBV10-1 and TRBJ2-1; TRBD1 aligns across 9 bases. The CDR3 is made up of 16 amino acids. V lost 2 bases and J lost 7; bases outside the gene matches: 9. CDR1 is WNHNN, CDR2 SYGVQD, per germline (reference sequence). This CDR3 reads CASSETTGQGRNEQFF. For the CDR3, the DNA is TGCGCCAGCAGTGAGACGACGGGACAGGGTAGGAATGAGCAGTTCTTC.

The chain recombines TRBV6-5 with TRBJ1-2, with a weak D call TRBD1 (5 bases). Germline V gene lookup returns CDR1 MNHEY and CDR2 SVGAGI. Trimming shortened V by 4 bases and J by 5 bases, and 17 bases separated the two germline ends. The CDR3 consists of 15 residues. CDR3 nucleotide sequence: TGTGCCAGCAGTTTACTGGGTGGGGGGTGGTATGGCTACACCTTC. Amino acids: CASSLLGGGWYGYTF.

This clone has more than one count but fewer than ten. This chain joins TRBV6-1 and TRBJ1-1; D unclear. This CDR3 region has 14 residues. Per the germline V gene, CDR1 is MNHNS and CDR2 is SASEGT. V gave up 5 bases and J gave up 8 bases, with 18 bases separating them. CDR3 DNA sequence: TGTGCCAGCAGTTCCCCCAGAGGGAGGTGGGAAGCTTTCTTT. Translated, it gives CASSSPRGRWEAFF.

This rearrangement joins TRBV10-3 to TRBJ2-5; the match to TRBD2 covers 9 bases. Germline V lookup: CDR1 ENHRY, CDR2 SYGVKD. J was trimmed by 5 bases and V by 0 bases; bases with no gene match: 7. The CDR3 is 16 residues long. CDR3 sequence reads: CAISESSGRLGETQYF. As DNA, the CDR3 is TGTGCCATCAGTGAGTCGAGCGGGAGGCTAGGGGAGACCCAGTACTTC.

In its sample, this clone was seen a few times. The chain recombines TRBV25-1 with TRBJ2-7; TRBD1 might be the D (6 bases). Germline V gene sequence: CDR1 MGHDK, CDR2 SYGVNS. Trimming cost V 4 bases and J 6 bases, with 13 bases left between them. CDR3 size: 13 residues. The CDR3 DNA is TGTGCCAGCAGTGGACGGACAGCCTCCGAGCAGTACTTC. The encoded protein is CASSGRTASEQYF.